A selection of T cell receptor beta chains follows, all from one sample in a study of CD8+CD57+ T cells in acquired aplastic anemia. Each CDR3 protein is one row after TCRdb ran MiXCR on the reads. This table holds about 150,000 distinct CDR3 sequences, just over 50% found once. Sequences were obtained from sorted CD4+, CD8+, or CD8+CD57+ T cells (not recorded which) from PBMCs. Every receptor here comes from a human donor with aplastic anemia. Each CDR3 is given with its conserved first and last residue. D genes are given only for firm matches. Some rows mark clone size as missing; the rest say once, few, many or name a class of expanded clone.

clone size,D gene,V gene,J gene,CDR3 protein,CDR3 DNA
NA,TRBD2,TRBV19,TRBJ2-1,CASSPRLAGAYNEQFF,TGTGCCAGTAGTCCAAGACTAGCCGGAGCCTACAATGAGCAGTTCTTC
many,NA,TRBV12-3/TRBV12-4,TRBJ1-6,CASSLNWDYFLNSPLHF,TGTGCCAGCAGTTTAAATTGGGATTACTTTCTAAATTCACCCCTCCACTTT
many,NA,TRBV6-1,TRBJ2-2,CASSESGTLGELFF,TGTGCCAGCAGTGAATCCGGGACTCTCGGGGAGCTGTTTTTT
few,TRBD2,TRBV15,TRBJ2-1,CATASGGYNEQFF,TGTGCCACCGCAAGCGGGGGCTACAATGAGCAGTTCTTC
many,NA,TRBV4-1,TRBJ2-7,CASSHEYSSYEQYF,TGCGCCAGCAGCCACGAGTATAGCTCCTACGAGCAGTACTTC
NA,NA,TRBV5-1,TRBJ1-2,CASSLATDGYTF,TGCGCCAGCAGCTTGGCCACCGATGGCTACACCTTC
NA,NA,TRBV19,TRBJ1-5,CASSSQPQHF,TGTGCCAGTAGTAGTCAGCCCCAGCATTTT
many,NA,TRBV19,TRBJ1-1,CASKRGLRNYEAFF,TGTGCCAGTAAACGGGGCTTGCGGAACTATGAAGCTTTCTTT
many,NA,TRBV6-1,TRBJ1-1,CASREQGGPEAFF,TGTGCCAGCAGGGAACAGGGAGGTCCTGAAGCTTTCTTT
many,NA,TRBV12-5,TRBJ2-5,CASDPPVGSQETQYF,TGTGCTAGTGATCCCCCCGTAGGGTCTCAAGAGACCCAGTACTTC
NA,TRBD1,TRBV11-1,TRBJ2-5,CASSWRYPGQGSWQETQYF,TGTGCCAGCAGCTGGAGGTACCCGGGACAGGGGTCGTGGCAAGAGACCCAGTACTTC
many,TRBD2,TRBV24-1,TRBJ2-5,CATSAGGGRQAQYF,TGTGCCACCAGTGCGGGGGGGGGACGACAGGCCCAGTACTTC
NA,TRBD1,TRBV6-2/TRBV6-3,TRBJ1-2,CASSYSTGTGYTF,TGTGCCAGCAGTTACTCGACAGGGACTGGCTACACCTTC
NA,NA,TRBV29-1,TRBJ1-2,CSVVGGGYGYTF,TGCAGCGTTGTGGGAGGGGGCTATGGCTACACCTTC
NA,TRBD2,TRBV19,TRBJ2-1,CASSLRTSGRHEQFF,TGTGCCAGTAGTTTAAGGACTAGCGGTCGTCATGAGCAGTTCTTC
NA,NA,TRBV5-4,TRBJ2-7,CASSLEGGLREQYF,TGTGCCAGCAGCTTGGAGGGGGGGTTGAGGGAGCAGTACTTC
few,NA,TRBV10-2,TRBJ1-1,CASSRRGRDAEAFF,TGCGCCAGCAGTAGGCGGGGGAGAGACGCTGAAGCTTTCTTT
NA,TRBD2,TRBV2,TRBJ2-1,CASSGTSGSNEQFF,TGTGCCAGCAGTGGGACTAGCGGGAGCAATGAGCAGTTCTTC
NA,NA,TRBV7-8,TRBJ1-1,CASSNPLLAGGTEAFF,TGTGCCAGCAGCAACCCCTTGCTAGCGGGGGGCACTGAAGCTTTCTTT
NA,NA,TRBV9,TRBJ2-7,CASSVWAQGGYEQYF,TGTGCCAGCAGCGTTTGGGCACAGGGGGGGTACGAGCAGTACTTC
many,TRBD2,TRBV4-3,TRBJ2-1,CASSQERTSYNEQFF,TGCGCCAGCAGCCAAGAACGGACTAGTTACAATGAGCAGTTCTTC
many,NA,TRBV12-3/TRBV12-4,TRBJ1-1,CASRKGVNTEAFF,TGTGCCAGCAGGAAAGGTGTGAACACTGAAGCTTTCTTT
once,NA,TRBV20-1,TRBJ2-3,CSARSRGKTQYF,TGCAGTGCTAGAAGCCGAGGCAAAACGCAGTATTTT
NA,NA,TRBV29-1,TRBJ1-3,CSVFFNSGNTIYF,TGCAGCGTTTTCTTTAACTCTGGAAACACCATATATTTT
many,TRBD1,TRBV12-3/TRBV12-4,TRBJ1-2,CASRKTGDGGYTF,TGTGCCAGCAGAAAGACAGGGGATGGAGGCTACACCTTC
NA,NA,TRBV15,TRBJ2-7,CATIGIREQYF,TGTGCCACCATAGGGATACGGGAGCAGTACTTC
many,NA,TRBV2,TRBJ1-5,CASRKDRSGAVQPQHF,TGTGCCAGCAGAAAAGATAGGTCGGGGGCTGTGCAGCCCCAGCATTTT
NA,NA,TRBV19,TRBJ1-2,CASSAQGLDYGYTF,TGTGCCAGTAGTGCTCAGGGGCTTGACTATGGCTACACCTTC
few,TRBD1,TRBV9,TRBJ1-1,CASSEHRGTEAFF,TGTGCCAGCAGCGAGCACAGGGGTACTGAAGCTTTCTTT
NA,NA,TRBV19,TRBJ2-7,CASSAAGPYEQYF,TGTGCCAGTAGTGCCGCAGGACCCTACGAGCAGTACTTC
NA,NA,TRBV10-3,TRBJ1-1,CAISESMDTEAFF,TGTGCCATCAGTGAGTCGATGGACACTGAAGCTTTCTTT
NA,TRBD2,TRBV20-1,TRBJ2-5,CSARESSGQETQYF,TGCAGTGCTAGGGAGTCTAGCGGACAAGAGACCCAGTACTTC
many,NA,TRBV20-1,TRBJ2-4,CSARDRDSGKNIQYF,TGCAGTGCTAGAGATCGGGACTCGGGGAAAAACATTCAGTACTTC
NA,NA,TRBV7-7,TRBJ2-3,CASSSSHGGGMQYF,TGTGCCAGCAGCTCCTCCCACGGAGGGGGTATGCAGTATTTT
many,NA,TRBV6-2/TRBV6-3,TRBJ2-7,CASSYRDNPFYEQYF,TGTGCCAGCAGTTACCGGGACAACCCGTTCTACGAGCAGTACTTC
once,TRBD1,TRBV6-1,TRBJ2-5,CASSGYRGQETQYF,TGTGCCAGCAGTGGATACAGGGGTCAAGAGACCCAGTACTTC
many,NA,TRBV9,TRBJ1-6,CASSARRGGGNSPLHF,TGTGCCAGCAGCGCCCGCCGTGGGGGAGGTAATTCACCCCTCCACTTT
many,TRBD2,TRBV5-6,TRBJ2-7,CASSPAGGPLEQYF,TGTGCCAGCAGCCCCGCGGGGGGTCCCCTGGAGCAGTACTTC
NA,TRBD1,TRBV7-9,TRBJ2-3,CASSRQGGTDTQYF,TGTGCCAGCAGCAGACAGGGAGGCACAGATACGCAGTATTTT
NA,TRBD2,TRBV14,TRBJ2-2,CASSLVAGDSAGELFF,TGTGCCAGCAGCCTAGTAGCGGGAGATTCGGCCGGGGAGCTGTTTTTT
NA,NA,TRBV24-1,TRBJ2-5,CATLALSMLPQETQYF,TGTGCCACCTTAGCACTCTCCATGTTACCCCAAGAGACCCAGTACTTC
NA,TRBD2,TRBV11-2,TRBJ2-1,CASSTRTSGGSSYNEQFF,TGTGCCAGCAGCACCAGGACTAGCGGGGGGAGCTCCTACAATGAGCAGTTCTTC
many,TRBD2,TRBV4-2,TRBJ2-7,CASSQERGLAGGRNEQYF,TGTGCCAGCAGCCAAGAGCGTGGACTAGCGGGGGGGCGTAACGAGCAGTACTTC
NA,NA,TRBV20-1,TRBJ2-1,CSARDNVGQGYNEQFF,TGCAGTGCTAGAGATAACGTTGGGCAGGGCTACAATGAGCAGTTCTTC
NA,TRBD1,TRBV2,TRBJ1-4,CASRNDRAGGKLFF,TGTGCCAGCAGGAACGACAGGGCAGGGGGAAAACTGTTTTTT